The next 21 T cell receptor beta chains were all read from a single sample in a study of T cell changes during pregnancy in multiple sclerosis. Assay used: immunoSEQ multiplex PCR; TCRdb lists only in-frame clones, some missing. This table has about 61,000 clones, roughly 86% appearing once. Sequenced here: peripheral blood, sampled in the first trimester of pregnancy. Receptors originate from a female donor with multiple sclerosis, enrolled in a pregnancy study.

The chain carries TRBV9 and TRBJ1-1; D is ambiguous. Trimming took off 0 bases at V and 3 bases at J, with 15 bases between the two ends. The germline V gene has CDR1 SGDLS and CDR2 YYNGEE. The length of the CDR3 is 16 residues. For the CDR3, the DNA is TGTGCCAGCAGCGTAGAGCCCACGGGGTCTCACACTGAAGCTTTCTTT. Translation gives CASSVEPTGSHTEAFF.

The CDR3 protein is CASSPQQGMNTEAFF. The CDR3 DNA reads TGTGCCAGCAGCCCCCAACAGGGTATGAACACTGAAGCTTTCTTT. The gene calls are TRBV7-9 and TRBJ1-1; TRBD1 is a possible D gene (6 bases). This CDR3 contains 15 residues. Looked up from germline, CDR1 is SEHNR and CDR2 is FQNEAQ (reference sequence). The ends were cut back, 5 bases at V and 0 bases at J, with 13 bases in the middle.

The chain joins TRBV28 to TRBJ1-4; D not certain. The CDR3 spans 12 residues. Deletions cut 3 bases from V and 8 bases from J, with 7 bases between. The germline CDR1 and CDR2 sequences are MDHEN and SYDVKM. CDR3 protein: CASSFGREKLFF. CDR3 bases: TGTGCCAGCAGTTTTGGGAGGGAAAAACTGTTTTTT.

This chain joins TRBV7-3 and TRBJ2-1; tentatively, D is TRBD2 (6 bases). The germline V gene encodes CDR1 SGHTA and CDR2 FQGTGA. The CDR3 totals 15 residues. Trimming removed 5 bases from V and 3 bases from J, with 14 bases in between. The CDR3 protein is CASSGDQGGYNEQFF. The CDR3 bases are TGTGCCAGCAGCGGGGACCAGGGAGGCTACAATGAGCAGTTCTTC. Full variable domain (outside the CDR3, taken from reference TRBV7-3 and TRBJ2-1): GAGVSQTPSNKVTEKGKYVELRCDPISGHTALYWYRQSLGQGPEFLIYFQGTGAADDSGLPNDRFFAVRPEGSVSTLKIQRTERGDSAVYLCASSGDQGGYNEQFFGPGTRLTVL.

The genes are TRBV6-5 and TRBJ2-5; 8 bases fit TRBD1. The germline CDR1 and CDR2 sequences are MNHEY and SVGAGI. After removal of 5 bases from V and 5 bases from J, the junction contained 4 bases not matched to a gene. CDR3 length equals 13 residues. CDR3 region: CASSPGGVETQYF. The CDR3, as DNA: TGTGCCAGCAGTCCAGGGGGCGTGGAGACCCAGTACTTC.

In this sample, this clone turned up once. The rearrangement links TRBV7-9 to TRBJ2-3, with 9 bases aligning to TRBD1. J was trimmed by 1 base and V by 5 bases; bases with no gene match: 1. The CDR3 length is 14 residues. Germline V lookup: CDR1 SEHNR, CDR2 FQNEAQ (reference sequence). CDR3 bases: TGTGCCAGCAGCAGGACAGGGGGCACAGATACGCAGTATTTT. Translated, it gives CASSRTGGTDTQYF. Filled out from reference TRBV7-9 and TRBJ2-3, the complete variable domain reads DTGVSQNPRHKITKRGQNVTFRCDPISEHNRLYWYRQTLGQGPEFLTYFQNEAQLEKSRLLSDRFSAERPKGSFSTLEIQRTEQGDSAMYLCASSRTGGTDTQYFGPGTRLTVL.

This clone was picked up a small number of times. This chain connects TRBV19 to TRBJ1-5, with 8 bases that match TRBD1. The V gene's germline CDR1 is LNHDA and CDR2 SQIVND (reference sequence). The CDR3 is 14 amino acids. Trimming at V came to 10 bases and at J to 5 bases, leaving 10 bases not matched to a gene. CDR3 protein: CATLPQGAYQPQHF. In nucleotides, the CDR3 is TGTGCCACACTCCCCCAGGGGGCGTATCAGCCCCAGCATTTT.

The CDR3 nucleotides read TGTGCCAGCAGTACTACGGCGCCTCCCCAGCATTTT. This translates into CASSTTAPPQHF. The chain is built from TRBV2 and TRBJ1-5; D gene uncertain. Looked up from germline, CDR1 is SNHLY and CDR2 is FYNNEI. V was shortened by 5 bases and J by 10 bases, with 12 bases between the two germline ends. There are 12 residues in the CDR3.

The V and J genes are TRBV6-5 and TRBJ2-1; 10 bases are shared with TRBD2. The CDR3 is 15 residues long. Germline CDR1 MNHEY, CDR2 SVGAGI. The junction had 7 bases not matched to a gene; V was cut back by 4 bases and J by 7 bases. The CDR3 region has the DNA TGTGCCAGCAGTTCGATTCTAGCGGGAGAGAATGAGCAGTTCTTC. Amino acids: CASSSILAGENEQFF.

The chain links TRBV5-5 to TRBJ2-7, with 11 bases matching TRBD1. Trimming took 4 bases from V and 3 from J; bases not matched to a gene: 6. This CDR3 contains 15 residues. Per the germline V gene, CDR1 is SGHKS and CDR2 is YYEKEE (reference sequence). The DNA of the CDR3 is TGTGCCAGCAGCAGCTGGACAGGGGGCTACTACGAGCAGTACTTC. This encodes CASSSWTGGYYEQYF.

This chain connects TRBV9 to TRBJ2-2; possibly TRBD1 for D (6 bases). Germline CDR1 reads SGDLS; CDR2 reads YYNGEE. This CDR3 contains 15 residues. Trimming took 6 bases from V and 3 from J, leaving 15 bases between them. Here the CDR3 reads CASTPTGTDTGELFF. For the CDR3, the DNA is TGTGCCAGCACCCCGACAGGTACAGACACCGGGGAGCTGTTTTTT.

V usage is TRBV5-1 and J usage is TRBJ2-5, with 11 bases lining up with TRBD1. In germline, CDR1 is SGHRS, CDR2 YFSETQ. V was pared by 2 bases and J by 5 bases, with 17 bases of the junction left unmatched. The CDR3 sequence is 19 residues long. CDR3 sequence reads: CASSLFNTRTGGAGETQYF. The CDR3 DNA is TGCGCCAGCAGCTTATTTAATACTCGGACAGGGGGCGCGGGGGAGACCCAGTACTTC.

This chain uses TRBV11-3 with TRBJ2-1, with TRBD2 matching 9 bases. V lost 5 bases to trimming and J lost 4 bases; unmatched junction nucleotides: 6. The CDR3 covers 15 residues. The germline CDR1 and CDR2 sequences are SGHNT and YENEEA. CDR3 bases: TGTGCCAGCAGCCCCGGGACTAGCTATTACAATGAGCAGTTCTTC. This translates into CASSPGTSYYNEQFF.

This chain joins TRBV27 and TRBJ2-1, with D possibly being TRBD2 (6 bases). The V end lost 5 bases, the J end lost 0 bases, and 8 bases lay between the germline ends. CDR3 length: 14 amino acids. Germline CDR1 reads MNHEY; CDR2 reads SMNVEV (reference sequence). CDR3: CASSRDSSYNEQFF. Written as DNA, the CDR3 is TGTGCCAGCAGTAGGGACTCCTCCTACAATGAGCAGTTCTTC.

The J gene is TRBJ1-5, the V gene TRBV28; 9 bases match TRBD1. There are 14 residues in the CDR3. The ends lost 4 bases at V and 8 bases at J; junction bases unmatched: 6. Germline CDR1 is MDHEN and CDR2 is SYDVKM. The CDR3 coding sequence is TGTGCCAGCAGTTCGGGACAGGGCGGAGAGCCCCAGCATTTT. Its translation: CASSSGQGGEPQHF.

The chain combines TRBV2 with TRBJ2-3; TRBD2 agrees at 12 bases. The CDR3 has 14 residues. After removal of 11 bases from V and 3 bases from J, the junction contained 6 bases not matched to a gene. Germline V gene sequence: CDR1 SNHLY, CDR2 FYNNEI. Here the CDR3 reads CASGGLAGTDTQYF. Here the CDR3 DNA reads TGTGCCTCAGGGGGACTAGCGGGTACAGATACGCAGTATTTT. The variable domain in full, with the rest retrieved from reference TRBV2 and TRBJ2-3, is EPEVTQTPSHQVTQMGQEVILRCVPISNHLYFYWYRQILGQKVEFLVSFYNNEISEKSEIFDDQFSVERPDGSNFTLKIRSTKLEDSAMYFCASGGLAGTDTQYFGPGTRLTVL.

V and J are TRBV5-5 and TRBJ1-2, with D possibly matching TRBD1 (6 bases). Germline CDR1 reads SGHKS; CDR2 reads YYEKEE (reference sequence). CDR3 length equals 13 residues. With 0 bases removed from V and 4 bases from J, the gap between germline ends came to 7 bases. The CDR3 spells CASSLEDSYGYTF. For the CDR3, the DNA is TGTGCCAGCAGCTTGGAGGACAGCTATGGCTACACCTTC.

The rearrangement links TRBV6-1 to TRBJ1-1; D is perhaps TRBD1 (5 bases). From germline, CDR1 is MNHNS and CDR2 SASEGT. Trimming took off 5 bases at V and 0 bases at J, with 13 bases between the two ends. The CDR3 runs 15 residues. DNA for the CDR3: TGTGCCAGCAGTAACCGGGGGACGGTGAACACTGAAGCTTTCTTT. Its translation is CASSNRGTVNTEAFF.

The chain joins TRBV29-1 to TRBJ2-3; 7 positions agree with TRBD1. The CDR3 is 17 residues long. Germline lookup yields CDR1 SQVTM and CDR2 ANQGSEA. V was pared by 7 bases and J by 0 bases, with 16 bases of the junction left unmatched. CDR3 bases: TGCAGCGCCCGCTCGGCAAGGGGGCAGGGAAGCACAGATACGCAGTATTTT. This codes for CSARSARGQGSTDTQYF.

CDR3 sequence reads: CAITSDRGYGYTF. CDR3 DNA: TGTGCCATCACCTCAGACAGGGGTTATGGCTACACCTTC. The gene calls are TRBV10-3 and TRBJ1-2; TRBD1 matches 8 bases. The CDR3 extends over 13 amino acids. J was trimmed by 5 bases and V by 7 bases; bases with no gene match: 6. Germline V gene sequence: CDR1 ENHRY, CDR2 SYGVKD.

The chain is built from TRBV7-2 and TRBJ2-5; TRBD1 might be the D (6 bases). V dropped 5 bases and J dropped 2 bases, with 12 bases sitting between them. The CDR3 sequence is 14 residues long. Germline CDR1 SGHTA, CDR2 FQGNSA. DNA of the CDR3: TGTGCCAGCAGCCCACCAGGGGCGCAAGAGACCCAGTACTTC. Residues: CASSPPGAQETQYF.